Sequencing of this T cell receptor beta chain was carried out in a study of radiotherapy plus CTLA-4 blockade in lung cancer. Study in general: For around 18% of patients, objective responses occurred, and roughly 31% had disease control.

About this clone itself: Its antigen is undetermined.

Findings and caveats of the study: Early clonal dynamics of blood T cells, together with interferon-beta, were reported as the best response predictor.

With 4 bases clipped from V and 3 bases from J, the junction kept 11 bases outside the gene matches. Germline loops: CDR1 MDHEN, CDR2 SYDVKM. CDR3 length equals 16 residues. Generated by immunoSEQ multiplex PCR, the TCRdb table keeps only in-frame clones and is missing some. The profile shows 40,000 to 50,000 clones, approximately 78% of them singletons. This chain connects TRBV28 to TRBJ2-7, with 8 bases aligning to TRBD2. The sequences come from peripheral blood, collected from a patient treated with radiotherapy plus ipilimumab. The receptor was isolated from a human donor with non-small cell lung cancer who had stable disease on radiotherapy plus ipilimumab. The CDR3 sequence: CASSYATTGLDYEQYF. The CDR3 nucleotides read TGTGCCAGCAGTTATGCGACGACGGGACTAGACTACGAGCAGTACTTC. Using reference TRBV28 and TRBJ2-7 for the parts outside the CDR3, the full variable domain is DVKVTQSSRYLVKRTGEKVFLECVQDMDHENMFWYRQDPGLGLRLIYFSYDVKMKEKGDIPEGYSVSREKKERFSLILESASTNQTSMYLCASSYATTGLDYEQYFGPGTRLTVT.